The rows below give T cell receptor beta chains drawn from one sample of a study of Graves' ophthalmopathy and Graves' hyperthyroidism. TCRdb reanalysed the multiplex PCR reads using MiXCR and keeps one entry per CDR3 protein. The sample contains 560,000 or so distinct CDR3 sequences, under 45% of which appear only once. Sequenced sample: peripheral blood or thyroid tissue (not recorded which). These receptors all come from an adult man with Graves' hyperthyroidism. Each CDR3 is given with its conserved first and last residue. Fields, in order: D gene, clone size, V gene, J gene, CDR3 DNA, CDR3 protein. The D gene is left open where the match is weak. Only part of the rows carry a size: once, few, many, or a class if the clone is expanded.

D gene: TRBD1
clone size: many
V gene: TRBV7-8
J gene: TRBJ2-2
CDR3 DNA: TGTGCCAGCAGCTTGGGGACAGACACCGGGGAGCTGTTTTTT
CDR3 protein: CASSLGTDTGELFF

D gene: TRBD1
clone size: .
V gene: TRBV5-8
J gene: TRBJ2-7
CDR3 DNA: TGTGCCAGCGGCCCAATAAACGACAGGGTCCGCGAGCAGTACTTC
CDR3 protein: CASGPINDRVREQYF

D gene: TRBD2
clone size: .
V gene: TRBV2
J gene: TRBJ2-2
CDR3 DNA: TGTGCCAGCAGGGGACATCTAGCGGGGGAGGTCTCGGGAACCGGGGAGCTGTCTTGG
CDR3 protein: CASRGHLAGEVSGTGELSW

D gene: .
clone size: .
V gene: TRBV2
J gene: TRBJ1-2
CDR3 DNA: TGTGCCAGCCCCACCGGAACAGGACCTAACTATGGCTACACCTTC
CDR3 protein: CASPTGTGPNYGYTF

D gene: .
clone size: many
V gene: TRBV2
J gene: TRBJ2-7
CDR3 DNA: TGTGCCAGCATCCCACAGGGCCCTCGCTCCTACGAGCAGTACTTC
CDR3 protein: CASIPQGPRSYEQYF

D gene: .
clone size: .
V gene: TRBV7-2
J gene: TRBJ2-3
CDR3 DNA: TGTGCCAGCAGCTTAGGGGGGGGGCAGACAGATACGCAGTATTTT
CDR3 protein: CASSLGGGQTDTQYF

D gene: TRBD1
clone size: .
V gene: TRBV5-1
J gene: TRBJ2-7
CDR3 DNA: TGCGCCAGCAGCTTGGAGGGACAGGGGATCGAGCAGTACTTC
CDR3 protein: CASSLEGQGIEQYF

D gene: TRBD1
clone size: .
V gene: TRBV25-1
J gene: TRBJ1-1
CDR3 DNA: TGTGCCAGCAGCCACGGGGGGACAGGGTTCACTGAAGCTTTCTTT
CDR3 protein: CASSHGGTGFTEAFF

D gene: TRBD1
clone size: .
V gene: TRBV7-8
J gene: TRBJ2-7
CDR3 DNA: TGTGCCAGCAGCTTAGGTCAGGGGGTACTCGACGAGCAGTACTTC
CDR3 protein: CASSLGQGVLDEQYF

D gene: TRBD2
clone size: .
V gene: TRBV27
J gene: TRBJ2-7
CDR3 DNA: TGTGCCAGCAGTACCGGCGGGGGGGAGCAGTACTTC
CDR3 protein: CASSTGGGEQYF

D gene: TRBD2
clone size: few
V gene: TRBV6-5
J gene: TRBJ2-7
CDR3 DNA: TGTGCCAGCAGTCCACCGGGGGGGAACTCCTACGAGCAGTACTTC
CDR3 protein: CASSPPGGNSYEQYF

D gene: .
clone size: many
V gene: TRBV5-8
J gene: TRBJ1-1
CDR3 DNA: TGTGCCAGCAGCTTTGTAGGGTTGGGCACTGAAGCTTTCTTT
CDR3 protein: CASSFVGLGTEAFF

D gene: TRBD2
clone size: few
V gene: TRBV20-1
J gene: TRBJ2-7
CDR3 DNA: TGCAGTGCTACCGGGACTAGCGGGGGGATCTACAATGAGCAGTACTTC
CDR3 protein: CSATGTSGGIYNEQYF